This record looks at one T cell receptor beta chain sequence and its context. In the original workflow: Amplifying reference gene primers gave estimates of nucleated cell counts. Sequenced by immunoSEQ multiplex PCR; TCRdb stores in-frame clones only, minus some. V, J and clone size are taken as reported in that table, and D and trimming were inferred from the DNA itself. The sample carries 350,000 to 400,000 clones, roughly 89% recorded once. Everyone who took part was roughly 18 to 89 years old, and they came from about 25 US areas. In assigning cohorts, the study relied on participant-reported clinical history. This sample is part of a study of blood T cell repertoires in COVID-19. Study in general: T cells, B-cell-depleted T cells, or PBMCs supplied cDNA or gDNA.

Germline V CDR1 and CDR2: KGHSH, LQKENI. Losses at the gene ends were 4 bases for V and 4 bases for J; bases not matched to a gene: 6. This CDR3 comprises 14 residues. Sequenced: PBMCs or T cells enriched from blood (not recorded which). This receptor was taken from a woman aged 25 to 45 who had recovered from COVID-19. The chain couples TRBV18 to TRBJ2-7, with 8 positions matching TRBD1. CDR3 sequence (DNA): TGTGCCAGCTCACTGGGGCAGGGGGCGTACGAGCAGTACTTC. Its translation: CASSLGQGAYEQYF. The full variable domain, rest sourced from reference TRBV18 and TRBJ2-7, is NAGVMQNPRHLVRRRGQEARLRCSPMKGHSHVYWYRQLPEEGLKFMVYLQKENIIDESGMPKERFSAEFPKEGPSILRIQQVVRGDSAAYFCASSLGQGAYEQYFGPGTRLTVT.